The entry below gives a single T cell receptor beta chain sequence along with its context. Produced via immunoSEQ multiplex PCR; TCRdb's table is partial and in-frame only. The repertoire holds about 180,000 clones, with 82% as singletons. Germline loops: CDR1 LNHDA, CDR2 SQIVND (reference sequence). The V gene lost 7 bases and the J gene lost 4 bases, with 19 bases spanning the gap. The CDR3 runs 15 residues. The data were taken from a study of blood T cell repertoires in COVID-19. Study-level background: PBMCs, B-cell-depleted T cells, or T cells provided the cDNA or gDNA that made up the material.

The sample comprised peripheral blood. The receptor's source is a woman aged 65 to 85 with acute or convalescent COVID-19. This chain connects TRBV19 to TRBJ1-2; D might be TRBD1 (6 bases). The CDR3 here is CASIPTGQGVYGYTF. In nucleotides, the CDR3 is TGTGCCAGTATCCCCACAGGGCAGGGAGTCTATGGCTACACCTTC.